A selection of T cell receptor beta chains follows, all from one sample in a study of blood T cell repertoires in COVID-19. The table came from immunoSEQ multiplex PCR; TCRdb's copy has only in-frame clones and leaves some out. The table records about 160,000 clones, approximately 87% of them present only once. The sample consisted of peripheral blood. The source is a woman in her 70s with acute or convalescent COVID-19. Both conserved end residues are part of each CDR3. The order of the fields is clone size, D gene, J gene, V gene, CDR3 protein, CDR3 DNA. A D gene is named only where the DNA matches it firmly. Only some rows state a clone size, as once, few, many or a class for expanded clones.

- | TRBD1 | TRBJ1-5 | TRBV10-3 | CAISRTGDPNQPQHF | TGTGCCATCAGTCGGACAGGGGACCCCAATCAGCCCCAGCATTTT
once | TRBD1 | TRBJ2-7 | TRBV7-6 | CASSPGGGQGASYEQYF | TGTGCCAGCAGCCCAGGGGGGGGACAGGGGGCCTCCTACGAGCAGTACTTC
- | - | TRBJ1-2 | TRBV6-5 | CASSYGIQGAYGYTF | TGTGCCAGCAGTTATGGGATACAGGGAGCCTATGGCTACACCTTC
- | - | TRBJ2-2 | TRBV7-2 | CASSPGTFYSGELFF | TGTGCCAGCAGCCCGGGGACTTTTTATTCCGGGGAGCTGTTTTTT
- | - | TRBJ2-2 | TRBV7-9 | CASSLAGTGELFF | TGTGCCAGCAGCCTAGCCGGCACCGGGGAGCTGTTTTTT
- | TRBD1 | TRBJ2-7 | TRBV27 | CASSPGQGPFYEQYF | TGTGCCAGCAGTCCGGGACAGGGACCTTTCTACGAGCAGTACTTC
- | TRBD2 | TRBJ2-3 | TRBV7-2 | CASSLEPSGADTQYF | TGTGCCAGCAGCTTAGAGCCTAGCGGGGCAGATACGCAGTATTTT
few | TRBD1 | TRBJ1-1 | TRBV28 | CASSNPTGPREAFF | TGTGCCAGCAGTAATCCGACAGGGCCGCGGGAAGCTTTCTTT
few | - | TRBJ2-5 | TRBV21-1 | CASSRGIAGGKTQYF | TGTGCCAGCAGCCGCGGGATAGCGGGGGGAAAGACCCAGTACTTC
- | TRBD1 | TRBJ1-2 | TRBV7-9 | CASSLKQGVNYGYTF | TGTGCCAGCAGCTTAAAACAGGGGGTGAACTATGGCTACACCTTC
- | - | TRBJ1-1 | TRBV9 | CASSARSQGGEAFF | TGTGCCAGCAGCGCGAGAAGCCAAGGAGGTGAAGCTTTCTTT
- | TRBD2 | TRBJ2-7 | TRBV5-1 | CASRPAYTSGGVYEQYF | TGCGCCAGCAGGCCAGCCTACACTAGCGGGGGCGTTTATGAGCAGTACTTC
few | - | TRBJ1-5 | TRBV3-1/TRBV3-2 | CASSQGVRRGNQPQHF | TGTGCCAGCAGCCAAGGAGTCCGGAGGGGCAATCAGCCCCAGCATTTT
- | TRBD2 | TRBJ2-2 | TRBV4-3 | CASSQVVTSGGPGELFF | TGCGCCAGCAGCCAAGTGGTGACTAGCGGGGGCCCCGGGGAGCTGTTTTTT
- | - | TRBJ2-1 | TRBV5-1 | CATSLGGGYNEQFF | TGCGCTACAAGCTTGGGAGGGGGTTACAATGAGCAGTTCTTC
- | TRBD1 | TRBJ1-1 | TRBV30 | CAWSLGQGLQAFF | TGTGCCTGGAGTCTCGGACAGGGGCTGCAAGCTTTCTTT
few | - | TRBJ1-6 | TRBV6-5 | CASKDGNNSPLHF | TGTGCCAGCAAGGACGGGAATAATTCACCCCTCCACTTT
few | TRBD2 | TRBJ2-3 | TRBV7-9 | CASSLGGLAGGKDTQYF | TGTGCCAGCAGCCTGGGGGGCCTGGCGGGAGGAAAAGATACGCAGTATTTT
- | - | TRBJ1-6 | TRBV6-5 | CASRIGQRNSPLHF | TGTGCCAGCAGAATAGGACAGCGAAATTCACCCCTCCACTTT
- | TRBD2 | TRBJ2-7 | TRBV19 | CASDSGRARGEQYF | TGTGCCAGCGATAGCGGGAGGGCCCGTGGCGAGCAGTACTTC
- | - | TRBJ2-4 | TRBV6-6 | CASSIRGAKNIQYF | TGTGCCAGCAGTATTAGGGGGGCCAAAAACATTCAGTACTTC
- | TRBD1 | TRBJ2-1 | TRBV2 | CASSEVTGGSEQFF | TGTGCCAGCAGTGAGGTAACAGGGGGATCTGAGCAGTTCTTC
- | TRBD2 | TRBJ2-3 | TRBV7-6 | CASSFPGGVTDTQYF | TGTGCCAGCAGCTTTCCGGGGGGGGTTACAGATACGCAGTATTTT
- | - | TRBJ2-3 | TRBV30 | CAWSPGLQTDTQYF | TGTGCCTGGAGTCCGGGACTGCAAACAGATACGCAGTATTTT
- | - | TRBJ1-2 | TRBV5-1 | CASSDNQGGYGYTF | TGCGCCAGCAGCGATAACCAAGGAGGCTATGGCTACACCTTC
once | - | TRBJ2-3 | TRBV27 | CASSLTGYTDTQYF | TGTGCCAGCAGTTTAACGGGATACACAGATACGCAGTATTTT
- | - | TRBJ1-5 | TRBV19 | CASSSSEGFQPQHF | TGTGCCAGTAGTAGCTCTGAGGGTTTTCAGCCCCAGCATTTT
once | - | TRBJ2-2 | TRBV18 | CASSQQSTGELFF | TGTGCCAGCTCCCAACAGAGCACCGGGGAGCTGTTTTTT
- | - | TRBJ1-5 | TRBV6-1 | CASSEKPPYSNQPQHF | TGTGCCAGCAGTGAAAAACCCCCCTATAGCAATCAGCCCCAGCATTTT
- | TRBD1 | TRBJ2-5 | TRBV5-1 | CASSVDRGQETQYF | TGCGCCAGCAGCGTTGACAGGGGGCAAGAGACCCAGTACTTC
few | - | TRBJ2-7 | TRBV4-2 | CASSQEDRKSYEQYF | TGTGCCAGCAGCCAAGAAGACAGGAAATCATACGAGCAGTACTTC
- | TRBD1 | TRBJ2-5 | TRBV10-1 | CASSNRGETQYF | TGCGCCAGCAGTAACAGGGGAGAGACCCAGTACTTC
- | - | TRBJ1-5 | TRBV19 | CASSIPQGSNQPQHF | TGTGCCAGTAGTATCCCCCAGGGCAGCAATCAGCCCCAGCATTTT
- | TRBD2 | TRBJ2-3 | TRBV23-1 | CASSHASLRREGSDTQYF | TGCGCCAGCAGTCATGCGTCCCTCAGGCGGGAGGGTTCAGATACGCAGTATTTT
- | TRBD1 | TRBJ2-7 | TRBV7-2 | CASSRDRGGTYEQYF | TGTGCCAGCAGCCGCGACAGGGGAGGAACCTACGAGCAGTACTTC
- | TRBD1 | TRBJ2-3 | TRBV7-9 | CASSPRDSVSTDTQYF | TGTGCCAGCAGCCCCCGGGACAGCGTTAGCACAGATACGCAGTATTTT
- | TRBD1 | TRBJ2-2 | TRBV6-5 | CASSSLGTANTGELFF | TGTGCCAGCAGTTCTTTGGGGACAGCGAACACCGGGGAGCTGTTTTTT
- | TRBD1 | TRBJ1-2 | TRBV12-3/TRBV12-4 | CASSQQGAVGYTF | TGTGCCAGCAGCCAACAGGGGGCGGTTGGCTACACCTTC
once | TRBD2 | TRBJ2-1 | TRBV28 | CASSAPAGTSGGSSYNEQFF | TGTGCCAGCAGTGCCCCCGCCGGGACTAGCGGGGGCAGCTCCTACAATGAGCAGTTCTTC
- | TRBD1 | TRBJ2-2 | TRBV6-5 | CASKRTGANTGELFF | TGTGCCAGCAAAAGGACAGGGGCGAACACCGGGGAGCTGTTTTTT
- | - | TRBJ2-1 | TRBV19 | CASTEGLPPYNEQFF | TGTGCCAGTACGGAGGGACTGCCACCCTACAATGAGCAGTTCTTC
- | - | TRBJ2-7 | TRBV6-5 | CASSHRVIWEQYF | TGTGCCAGCAGCCACAGGGTTATATGGGAGCAGTACTTC
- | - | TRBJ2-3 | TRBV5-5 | CASSLATDTQYF | TGTGCCAGCAGCTTGGCAACAGATACGCAGTATTTT
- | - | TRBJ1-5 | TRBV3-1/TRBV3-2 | CASSQGGQPGQPQHF | TGTGCCAGCAGCCAAGGAGGGCAGCCTGGGCAGCCCCAGCATTTT
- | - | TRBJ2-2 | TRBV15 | CATSRDLLYTGELFF | TGTGCCACCAGCAGAGATCTCCTCTACACCGGGGAGCTGTTTTTT
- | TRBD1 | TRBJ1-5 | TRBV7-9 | CASSGQGFGNQPQHF | TGTGCCAGCAGCGGACAGGGGTTCGGCAATCAGCCCCAGCATTTT
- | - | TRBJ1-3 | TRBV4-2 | CASSQESRASGNTIYF | TGTGCCAGCAGCCAAGAAAGCAGGGCTTCTGGAAACACCATATATTTT
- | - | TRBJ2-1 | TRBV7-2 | CASSSNSHEQFF | TGTGCCAGCAGCTCCAACTCGCATGAGCAGTTCTTC
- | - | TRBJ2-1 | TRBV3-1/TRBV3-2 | CASSQEVEPGRGPFF | TGTGCCAGCAGCCAAGAGGTAGAACCCGGGCGGGGGCCGTTCTTC
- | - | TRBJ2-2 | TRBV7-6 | CASSDPIGLSTEDTGELFF | TGTGCCAGCAGCGATCCCATCGGATTATCGACAGAAGACACCGGGGAGCTGTTTTTT
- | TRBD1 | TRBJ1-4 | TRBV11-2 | CASSLEPTGKLFF | TGTGCCAGCAGCTTAGAACCGACAGGGAAACTGTTTTTT
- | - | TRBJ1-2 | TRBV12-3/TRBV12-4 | CASSLDSNYGYTF | TGTGCCAGCAGTTTGGACAGTAACTATGGCTACACCTTC
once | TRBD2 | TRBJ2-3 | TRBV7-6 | CASSPRGGGRDDPNTQYF | TGTGCCAGCAGCCCCCGGGGGGGAGGCAGGGACGACCCTAATACGCAGTATTTT